These 17 T cell receptor beta chains came from one sample sequenced in a study of cytomegalovirus exposure and HLA in healthy donors. The PCR used 60 Vbeta and 13 Jbeta primers. Only in-frame clones appear in the TCRdb table, and some are missing; sequencing was by immunoSEQ multiplex PCR. The sample shows 150,000 to 200,000 clones, approximately 81% of them seen only once. Sequencing used PBMCs. Receptors originate from a boy younger than 18 in good health and CMV-seronegative.

V gene TRBV7-2 combines with J gene TRBJ2-7, with D maybe TRBD2 (5 bases). Trimming left V 4 bases short and J 3 bases short, with 7 bases between. Germline lookup yields CDR1 SGHTA and CDR2 FQGNSA. The CDR3 has 12 residues. This CDR3 reads CASSYRDYEQYF. The CDR3 region has the DNA TGTGCCAGCAGCTACCGGGACTACGAGCAGTACTTC.

The rearrangement uses TRBV6-6 and TRBJ2-7; no reliable D call. With 6 bases removed from V and 2 bases from J, the gap between germline ends came to 11 bases. CDR3 size: 13 residues. Germline values: CDR1 MNHNY, CDR2 SVGAGI (reference sequence). CDR3 loop: CASSRRDAYEQYF. The CDR3 DNA sequence: TGTGCCAGCAGCCGCCGCGATGCCTACGAGCAGTACTTC.

The V and J genes are TRBV11-1 and TRBJ2-7; no firm D call. V was pared by 8 bases and J by 4 bases, with 15 bases between. There are 13 residues in the CDR3. Germline V lookup: CDR1 SGHAT, CDR2 FQDESV (reference sequence). The CDR3 reads CASSLTDSYEQYF. The CDR3 DNA is TGTGCCAGCTCACTCACAGATTCTTACGAGCAGTACTTC. Full variable domain (rest looked up from reference TRBV11-1 and TRBJ2-7): EAEVAQSPRYKITEKSQAVAFWCDPISGHATLYWYRQILGQGPELLVQFQDESVVDDSQLPKDRFSAERLKGVDSTLKIQPAELGDSAMYLCASSLTDSYEQYFGPGTRLTVT.

V gene TRBV4-3 combines with J gene TRBJ1-1; the D gene is possibly TRBD1 (5 bases). This CDR3 has 16 residues. CDR1 LGHNA and CDR2 YSLEER come from the germline V gene. V was pared by 5 bases and J by 0 bases, with 16 bases between. CDR3 sequence (DNA): TGCGCCAGCAGCGCCCAACCCACAGGTGTGAACACTGAAGCTTTCTTT. Protein product: CASSAQPTGVNTEAFF.

V is TRBV5-1 and J is TRBJ1-1; D is uncertain. The germline V gene has CDR1 SGHRS and CDR2 YFSETQ. V was shortened by 0 bases and J by 0 bases, with 12 bases between the two germline ends. This CDR3 is built from 16 residues. The CDR3 bases are TGCGCCAGCAGCTTGGCCGTCAACAGCATGAACACTGAAGCTTTCTTT. Protein product: CASSLAVNSMNTEAFF.

V gene TRBV6-5 combines with J gene TRBJ1-2, with 7 bases that match TRBD1. CDR1 is MNHEY and CDR2 is SVGAGI in the germline V gene. The V and J ends lost 6 bases and 4 bases, in that order; junction bases with no gene match: 8. The CDR3 loop spans 14 amino acids. The CDR3 region is CASSRGGAGYGYTF. As DNA, the CDR3 is TGTGCCAGCAGCCGAGGGGGCGCCGGCTATGGCTACACCTTC.

This sequence joins TRBV30 and TRBJ2-7, with unresolved D. Trimming cost V 0 bases and J 2 bases, with 14 bases left between them. The CDR3 length is 15 residues. Germline loops: CDR1 GTSNPN, CDR2 SVGIG (reference sequence). CDR3 sequence (DNA): TGTGCCTGGAGTGTATTTTCCTCGTTTCCCTACGAGCAGTACTTC. Its protein product is CAWSVFSSFPYEQYF.

The rearrangement links TRBV29-1 to TRBJ2-5; TRBD2 aligns across 13 bases. CDR1 SQVTM and CDR2 ANQGSEA come from the germline V gene. This CDR3 is built from 14 residues. Germline trimming cut 6 bases from V and 6 bases from J; bases unmatched to any gene: 7. The CDR3 loop reads CSVRTSGGEKTQYF. The CDR3 nucleotides read TGCAGCGTACGGACTAGCGGGGGCGAAAAGACCCAGTACTTC.

V and J are TRBV29-1 and TRBJ1-1, with D perhaps TRBD1 (5 bases). Germline CDR1 is SQVTM and CDR2 is ANQGSEA. The CDR3 consists of 14 residues. The V end lost 7 bases, the J end lost 7 bases, and 22 bases lay between the germline ends. In DNA form, the CDR3 reads TGCAGCGCCCACTCGTCGCAGGGCCCTGTTGAAGCTTTCTTT. Translated: CSAHSSQGPVEAFF.

This chain joins TRBV7-2 and TRBJ2-7; TRBD1 agrees at 8 bases. The junction had 4 bases not matched to a gene; V was cut back by 3 bases and J by 0 bases. Germline V lookup: CDR1 SGHTA, CDR2 FQGNSA. The CDR3 runs to 15 residues. CDR3 nucleotide sequence: TGTGCCAGCAGCTTGGCAGGGGGCCGCTCCTACGAGCAGTACTTC. Its translation is CASSLAGGRSYEQYF.

This chain connects TRBV2 to TRBJ2-5, with 7 bases that match TRBD2. With V trimmed by 4 bases and J by 3 bases, 8 bases remained unmatched. The CDR3 has 15 residues. CDR1 SNHLY and CDR2 FYNNEI come from the germline V gene. CDR3 in amino acids: CASSARLAAKETQYF. In DNA, the CDR3 is TGTGCCAGCAGTGCCCGGCTAGCGGCTAAAGAGACCCAGTACTTC.

This clone was recorded once. J is TRBJ2-3 and V is TRBV2; 7 positions agree with TRBD2. Trimming at V came to 11 bases and at J to 3 bases, leaving 11 bases not matched to a gene. Germline V CDR1 and CDR2: SNHLY, FYNNEI. The CDR3 is 14 amino acids. CDR3 residues: CASKVGGLTDTQYF. CDR3 nucleotides: TGTGCCTCTAAGGTGGGGGGGTTAACAGATACGCAGTATTTT. Full variable domain (outside the CDR3, taken from reference TRBV2 and TRBJ2-3): EPEVTQTPSHQVTQMGQEVILRCVPISNHLYFYWYRQILGQKVEFLVSFYNNEISEKSEIFDDQFSVERPDGSNFTLKIRSTKLEDSAMYFCASKVGGLTDTQYFGPGTRLTVL.

The rearrangement joins TRBV27 to TRBJ2-2, with 7 bases identical to TRBD1. CDR3 size: 17 residues. Unmatched junction bases numbered 15, after V lost 6 bases and J lost 5 bases. Germline V gene sequence: CDR1 MNHEY, CDR2 SMNVEV (reference sequence). CDR3 sequence reads: CASSFRFPLTGTGELFF. For the CDR3, the DNA is TGTGCCAGCAGCTTCCGTTTTCCTTTGACAGGGACCGGGGAGCTGTTTTTT.

The chain is built from TRBV5-4 and TRBJ1-2; D possibly corresponds to TRBD1 (6 bases). The CDR3 extends over 18 amino acids. V was pared by 4 bases and J by 2 bases, with 24 bases between. CDR1 SGHNT and CDR2 YYREEE come from the germline V gene (reference sequence). The CDR3 region is CASSTYHHRDKINYGYTF. The CDR3 coding sequence is TGTGCCAGCAGCACTTACCACCACCGGGACAAGATAAACTATGGCTACACCTTC.

V and J are TRBV7-8 and TRBJ2-7; TRBD2 matches 9 bases. CDR1 and CDR2 from the germline V gene are SGHVS and FQNEAQ. Trimming took 5 bases from V and 4 from J; bases not matched to a gene: 12. The CDR3 runs to 16 residues. CDR3 amino acids: CASSGRLIAGEYEQYF. The CDR3 nucleotides read TGTGCCAGCAGCGGACGCTTAATAGCGGGAGAGTACGAGCAGTACTTC.

The chain is built from TRBV12-5 and TRBJ1-1; D gene unclear. The CDR3 length is 11 residues. The V end was cut by 2 bases, the J end by 5 bases, with 3 bases between. Germline-derived CDR1 and CDR2 are LGHNT and FRNRAP. CDR3 protein: CASGLSTEAFF. The CDR3 DNA sequence: TGTGCTAGTGGTTTGTCAACTGAAGCTTTCTTT.

A note on this clone: A read error may produce the germline difference seen at one junction end. V and J are TRBV5-1 and TRBJ1-1; D gene unclear. The CDR3 sequence is 13 residues long. From germline, CDR1 is SGHRS and CDR2 YFSETQ. As DNA, the CDR3 is TGCGCCAGCAGCGCGTCTTCGAACCCTGAAGCTTTCTTT. It codes for CASSASSNPEAFF.